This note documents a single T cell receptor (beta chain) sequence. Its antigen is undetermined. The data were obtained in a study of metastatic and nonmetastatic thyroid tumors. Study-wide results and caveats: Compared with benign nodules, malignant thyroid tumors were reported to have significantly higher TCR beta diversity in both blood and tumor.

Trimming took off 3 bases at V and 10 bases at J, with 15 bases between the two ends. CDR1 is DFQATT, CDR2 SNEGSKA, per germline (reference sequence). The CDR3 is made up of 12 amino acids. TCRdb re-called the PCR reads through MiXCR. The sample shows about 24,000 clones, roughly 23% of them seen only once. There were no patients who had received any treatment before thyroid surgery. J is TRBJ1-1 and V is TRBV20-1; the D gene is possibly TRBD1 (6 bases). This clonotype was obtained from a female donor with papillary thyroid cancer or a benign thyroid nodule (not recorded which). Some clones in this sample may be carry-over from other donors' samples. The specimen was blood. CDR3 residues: CSARAQGIRAFF. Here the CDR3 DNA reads TGCAGTGCTAGGGCACAGGGAATTCGAGCTTTCTTT.